This is a list of T cell receptor beta chains from one sample in a study of CD4 T cells in relation to SARS-CoV-2 and coronaviruses. No antigen is known for these receptors. The data were produced by immunoSEQ multiplex PCR, yet TCRdb's version contains in-frame clones alone and is incomplete. The sample has tens of thousands of clones; 55% to 75% are singletons. Source material: CD4+ T cells from PBMCs, cultured in vitro. These receptors were obtained from a human donor in good health. Both conserved end residues are part of each CDR3. The order of the fields is J gene, V gene, clone size, D gene, CDR3 protein, CDR3 DNA. The D gene is left open where the match is weak. Some rows mark clone size as missing; the rest say once, few, many or name a class of expanded clone.

>TRBJ2-5|TRBV18|-|-
CASSVIRDQETQYF
TGTGCCAGCTCAGTAATCCGGGACCAAGAGACCCAGTACTTC
>TRBJ2-6|TRBV5-4|-|TRBD1
CASSLPTGGSGANVLTF
TGTGCCAGCAGCCTACCGACAGGGGGAAGTGGGGCCAACGTCCTGACTTTC
>TRBJ2-2|TRBV5-5|-|-
CASGGWTANTGELFF
TGTGCCAGCGGGGGATGGACGGCGAACACCGGGGAGCTGTTTTTT
>TRBJ1-5|TRBV27|-|TRBD1
CASRPTGGVTHF
TGTGCCAGCAGACCGACAGGGGGGGTTACGCATTTT
>TRBJ2-1|TRBV27|-|TRBD1
CASMGMDRITNEQFF
TGTGCCAGCATGGGGATGGACAGGATAACCAATGAGCAGTTCTTC
>TRBJ1-4|TRBV7-2|-|TRBD1
CASSRDRGGEKLFF
TGTGCCAGCAGCCGCGACAGGGGGGGTGAAAAACTGTTTTTT
>TRBJ1-2|TRBV10-3|-|-
CAISDGAANYGYTF
TGTGCCATCAGTGATGGAGCTGCGAACTATGGCTACACCTTC
>TRBJ2-5|TRBV7-3|once|-
CASSLFAGGQETQYF
TGTGCCAGCAGCTTATTTGCCGGAGGGCAAGAGACCCAGTACTTC
>TRBJ1-2|TRBV3-1/TRBV3-2|-|-
CASSHNRAGYTF
TGTGCCAGCAGCCACAACAGGGCTGGCTACACCTTC
>TRBJ2-2|TRBV18|-|TRBD2
CASSPQRDPTVRELFF
TGTGCCAGCTCACCCCAGCGGGACCCCACCGTGCGGGAGCTGTTTTTT
>TRBJ2-6|TRBV6-5|-|-
CASTRVSGANVLTF
TGTGCCAGCACCCGGGTATCCGGGGCCAACGTCCTGACTTTC
>TRBJ2-7|TRBV4-1|-|TRBD1
CASSQGDRGSYEQYF
TGCGCCAGCAGCCAAGGGGACAGGGGCTCCTACGAGCAGTACTTC
>TRBJ2-3|TRBV27|-|-
CASKQGGAWGTDTQYF
TGTGCCAGCAAACAAGGGGGGGCATGGGGAACAGATACGCAGTATTTT
>TRBJ2-1|TRBV30|-|-
CAWSVSGGAYNEQFF
TGTGCCTGGAGTGTTTCGGGTGGCGCCTACAATGAGCAGTTCTTC
>TRBJ1-4|TRBV18|once|-
CASSSTPTGWLTNEKLFF
TGTGCCAGCTCATCCACCCCAACAGGGTGGTTAACTAATGAAAAACTGTTTTTT
>TRBJ1-5|TRBV6-2/TRBV6-3|-|TRBD1
CASSYAVGTGVTNQPQHF
TGTGCCAGCAGTTACGCGGTAGGGACAGGAGTCACCAATCAGCCCCAGCATTTT
>TRBJ2-7|TRBV18|-|-
CASSAGSNYEQYF
TGTGCCAGCTCAGCCGGCAGTAACTACGAGCAGTACTTC
>TRBJ1-3|TRBV7-9|once|-
CASSLAGARSGNTIYF
TGTGCCAGCAGCTTAGCTGGGGCCCGCTCTGGAAACACCATATATTTT
>TRBJ1-1|TRBV9|-|-
CASSQTLMNTEAFF
TGTGCCAGCAGCCAGACCCTCATGAACACTGAAGCTTTCTTT
>TRBJ2-2|TRBV5-1|few|-
CASSLGGANTGELFF
TGCGCCAGCAGCTTGGGGGGGGCGAACACCGGGGAGCTGTTTTTT
>TRBJ2-1|TRBV19|-|-
CASSPLQASSYNEQFF
TGTGCCAGTAGTCCGTTACAGGCCAGCTCCTACAATGAGCAGTTCTTC
>TRBJ2-3|TRBV4-1|-|-
CASSQAPPTGDTQYF
TGCGCCAGCAGCCAAGCCCCACCGACCGGGGATACGCAGTATTTT
>TRBJ2-5|TRBV2|few|-
CASTRDITKETQYF
TGTGCCAGCACGCGGGACATTACGAAAGAGACCCAGTACTTC
>TRBJ2-6|TRBV6-5|-|TRBD1
CASNKGADGANVLTF
TGTGCCAGCAACAAGGGGGCGGATGGGGCCAACGTCCTGACTTTC
>TRBJ1-5|TRBV5-1|-|-
CASSLASGNQPQHF
TGCGCCAGCAGCTTGGCCAGCGGGAATCAGCCCCAGCATTTT
>TRBJ2-4|TRBV2|-|-
CASSEREGWVNIQYF
TGTGCCAGCAGTGAGAGAGAAGGTTGGGTGAACATTCAGTACTTC
>TRBJ1-1|TRBV19|-|-
CASSIVGGVGAFF
TGTGCCAGTAGTATAGTGGGGGGAGTAGGAGCTTTCTTT
>TRBJ1-1|TRBV6-5|few|TRBD1
CASSYFGQGANTEAFF
TGTGCCAGCAGTTACTTTGGACAGGGGGCGAACACTGAAGCTTTCTTT
>TRBJ1-2|TRBV6-1|-|-
CASSEEGSTVKTF
TGTGCCAGCAGTGAAGAAGGGTCTACGGTGAAGACCTTC
>TRBJ1-4|TRBV18|-|-
CASSPDRSNEKLFF
TGTGCCAGCTCACCCGACCGGTCTAATGAAAAACTGTTTTTT
>TRBJ2-5|TRBV6-2/TRBV6-3|-|TRBD2
CASSYSVVAGARGETQYF
TGTGCCAGCAGTTACTCGGTGGTAGCGGGGGCCCGGGGAGAGACCCAGTACTTC
>TRBJ2-1|TRBV4-1|-|TRBD2
CASSHPRELAGGNEQFF
TGCGCCAGCAGCCACCCCCGGGAACTAGCGGGGGGCAATGAGCAGTTCTTC
>TRBJ2-2|TRBV2|-|-
CAIPTRTGANTGELFF
TGTGCCATCCCCACACGAACGGGGGCAAATACCGGGGAGCTGTTTTTT
>TRBJ1-3|TRBV30|once|-
CAWSGRGGGNTIYF
TGTGCCTGGAGTGGTAGGGGCGGTGGAAACACCATATATTTT
>TRBJ2-3|TRBV11-3|-|TRBD2
CASSYRSGGTDTQYF
TGTGCCAGCAGCTACCGTAGCGGGGGGACAGATACGCAGTATTTT
>TRBJ2-1|TRBV5-6|-|TRBD2
CASSVGLAGDSLHNEQFF
TGTGCCAGCAGCGTAGGACTAGCGGGGGACTCACTTCACAATGAGCAGTTCTTC
>TRBJ2-7|TRBV28|-|-
CASRPHGRAYEQYF
TGTGCCAGCAGACCCCATGGCAGGGCCTACGAGCAGTACTTC
>TRBJ2-3|TRBV27|-|-
CASSPDSPQNTDTQYF
TGTGCCAGCAGTCCCGACTCCCCTCAGAACACAGATACGCAGTATTTT
>TRBJ1-2|TRBV14|-|-
CASSPGGYGYTF
TGTGCCAGCAGCCCCGGGGGATATGGCTACACCTTC
>TRBJ1-1|TRBV11-2|-|-
CASRPYVEGTEAFF
TGTGCCAGCAGACCCTACGTCGAGGGGACTGAAGCTTTCTTT
>TRBJ2-5|TRBV5-1|-|-
CASSPDQYRSQETQYF
TGCGCCAGCAGCCCGGACCAATACCGTTCACAAGAGACCCAGTACTTC
>TRBJ1-6|TRBV5-6|once|TRBD1
CASRLWGQGASPLHF
TGTGCCAGCAGGTTGTGGGGACAGGGGGCATCACCCCTCCACTTT